These 14 T cell receptor beta chains were sequenced from one sample in a study of molecular identifiers for immune sequencing clone quantification. In TCRdb, the PCR reads were re-called with MiXCR into one record per CDR3 protein. The sample consists of about 320,000 distinct CDR3 sequences, 20% to 25% of them appearing once. Sample: naive CD8+ T cells from blood, with Jurkat cell RNA spiked in. Subset indicated: FACS-sorted CD8+CD4-CCR7+CD45RA+ naive T cells. These TCRs come from a human donor in good health. Some libraries in this study had Jurkat cell RNA spiked in.

This chain uses TRBV13 with TRBJ2-5, with D perhaps TRBD2 (6 bases). Germline-derived CDR1 and CDR2 are PRHDT and FYEKMQ (reference sequence). This CDR3 contains 18 residues. Trimming left V 2 bases short and J 5 bases short, with 24 bases between. CDR3 sequence: CASSLLPVGGPSEETQYF. The CDR3 nucleotides are TGTGCCAGCAGCTTACTGCCGGTGGGAGGCCCCTCGGAGGAGACCCAGTACTTC.

In this sample, this clonotype turned up many times. The chain links TRBV20-1 to TRBJ2-4; D unresolved. The CDR3 is 15 residues long. Trimming took off 1 base at V and 0 bases at J, with 10 bases between the two ends. From germline, CDR1 is DFQATT and CDR2 SNEGSKA (reference sequence). In nucleotides, the CDR3 is TGCAGTGCTAGAGGTCATAACATAGCCAAAAACATTCAGTACTTC. Its protein is CSARGHNIAKNIQYF.

Ten or more counts support this clonotype. This chain connects TRBV6-6 to TRBJ2-7; perhaps TRBD1 as D (5 bases). CDR3 length: 10 residues. The germline V and J ends were trimmed by 8 bases and 6 bases, with 8 bases remaining between them. The germline gives CDR1 MNHNY, CDR2 SVGAGI (reference sequence). CDR3 sequence (DNA): TGTGCCAGCCAGGGTAGCGAGCAGTACTTC. Translated, it gives CASQGSEQYF.

A word on this clonotype: A much larger clone is a single base away; this may be a read error. The missing conserved phenylalanine or tryptophan at the end of this CDR3 makes a read error likely. This rearrangement joins TRBV6-5 to TRBJ2-3, with TRBD2 as a possible D gene (5 bases). Germline V lookup: CDR1 MNHEY, CDR2 SVGAGI. The V end was cut by 0 bases, the J end by 4 bases, with 11 bases between. The CDR3 is made up of 15 amino acids. The CDR3 protein is CASSYSERISDTQYV. DNA for the CDR3: TGTGCCAGCAGTTACTCGGAGCGGATATCAGATACGCAGTATGTT.

Turning to this clonotype: A read error is possible here, since a much larger clone lies one base away. The chain combines TRBV12-3 or TRBV12-4 with TRBJ1-5; D gene uncertain. The CDR3 extends over 15 amino acids. CDR3 nucleotides: TGTGCCAGCAGTTTGTTTGGGGATAGCAGTCAGCCCCAGCATTTT. Translated: CASSLFGDSSQPQHF.

The V gene is TRBV6-2 or TRBV6-3, the J gene TRBJ2-6; no firm D call. Trimming cost V 5 bases and J 6 bases, with 11 bases left between them. Germline-derived CDR1 and CDR2 are MNHEY and SVGEGT. The CDR3 has 14 residues. CDR3 sequence reads: CASSPASSANVLTF. In DNA, the CDR3 is TGTGCCAGCAGTCCTGCTTCTTCGGCCAACGTCCTGACTTTC.

V gene TRBV3-1 combines with J gene TRBJ1-2; no reliable D call. The CDR3 sequence is 14 residues long. Germline V gives CDR1 LGHDT, CDR2 YNNKEL (reference sequence). V was shortened by 1 base and J by 3 bases, with 9 bases between the two germline ends. CDR3 amino acids: CASSQGYSYYGYTF. CDR3 coding DNA: TGTGCCAGCAGCCAAGGTTACAGTTACTATGGCTACACCTTC.

This clonotype was found many times. This chain uses TRBV18 with TRBJ2-5; D gene uncertain. Trimming removed 3 bases from V and 1 base from J, with 9 bases in between. The germline gives CDR1 KGHSH, CDR2 LQKENI. CDR3 length equals 14 residues. DNA for the CDR3: TGTGCCAGCTCACCCTCGACAATCCAAGAGACCCAGTACTTC. Encoded protein: CASSPSTIQETQYF.

This clonotype showed up many times. V gene TRBV13 combines with J gene TRBJ2-7; TRBD1 might be the D (6 bases). Trimming stripped 1 base from V and 6 bases from J, with 7 bases between. This CDR3 spans 12 amino acids. The germline CDR1 and CDR2 sequences are PRHDT and FYEKMQ (reference sequence). Here the CDR3 DNA reads TGTGCCAGCAGCTTAGACAGGGTCGAGCAGTACTTC. Translated, it gives CASSLDRVEQYF.

The rearrangement uses TRBV4-3 and TRBJ2-5; maybe TRBD2 (6 bases). Germline V CDR1 and CDR2: LGHNA, YSLEER. Trimming cost V 1 base and J 1 base, with 16 bases left between them. The CDR3 covers 17 residues. The CDR3 loop is CASSQVFRDSIQETQYF. CDR3 bases: TGCGCCAGCAGCCAAGTTTTCCGGGACTCTATCCAAGAGACCCAGTACTTC.

There are many counts of this clonotype. The V and J genes are TRBV6-4 and TRBJ2-3; possible D gene TRBD2, 7 bases. This CDR3 region has 15 residues. The V gene lost 4 bases and the J gene lost 1 base, with 12 bases spanning the gap. CDR1 and CDR2 (germline): MRHNA, SNTAGT. CDR3 sequence (DNA): TGTGCCAGCAGTGGAGGGGGGGGCGGCACAGATACGCAGTATTTT. It encodes CASSGGGGGTDTQYF.

This clonotype was detected many times. The V gene is TRBV9, the J gene TRBJ1-1; D is ambiguous. Germline assignment: CDR1 SGDLS and CDR2 YYNGEE. The CDR3 covers 14 residues. Between the trimmed V and J ends, which lost 3 bases and 6 bases, there was a span of 15 bases. The DNA of the CDR3 is TGTGCCAGCAGCGCGGACCATATACCGGCTGAAGCTTTCTTT. As protein: CASSADHIPAEAFF.

This clonotype appeared many times. The rearrangement links TRBV25-1 to TRBJ2-3; tentatively, D is TRBD1 or TRBD2 (5 bases each). Germline V gives CDR1 MGHDK, CDR2 SYGVNS. This CDR3 spans 15 amino acids. The V and J ends lost 4 bases and 6 bases respectively, with 17 bases between them. The CDR3 coding sequence is TGTGCCAGCAGTGCTAGAGGGGTGTCGGCTGATACGCAGTATTTT. Residues: CASSARGVSADTQYF. The complete variable domain, with remaining parts taken from reference TRBV25-1 and TRBJ2-3, reads EADIYQTPRYLVIGTGKKITLECSQTMGHDKMYWYQQDPGMELHLIHYSYGVNSTEKGDLSSESTVSRIRTEHFPLTLESARPSHTSQYLCASSARGVSADTQYFGPGTRLTVL.

This clonotype was picked up many times. The V gene is TRBV29-1, the J gene TRBJ2-3; D is perhaps TRBD1 (8 bases). Germline CDR1 and CDR2: SQVTM and ANQGSEA. The CDR3 consists of 15 residues. Trimming shortened V by 6 bases and J by 2 bases, and 18 bases separated the two germline ends. The CDR3 loop is CSVVQGGPLTDTQYF. Written as DNA, the CDR3 is TGCAGCGTGGTACAGGGGGGGCCTCTCACAGATACGCAGTATTTT.